A single sample is the source of the 6 T cell receptor beta chains below, sequenced in a study of control samples from healthy donors and cancer patients. Sequenced by immunoSEQ multiplex PCR; TCRdb stores in-frame clones only, minus some. The data contain fewer than 110,000 clones, approximately 90% of them singletons. Input material: PBMCs. These receptor sequences come from a man aged 60-69 years with lung cancer.

V gene TRBV5-5 combines with J gene TRBJ1-3; D gene unclear. The CDR3 runs 14 residues. The V end lost 2 bases, the J end lost 0 bases, and 6 bases lay between the germline ends. Germline assignment: CDR1 SGHKS and CDR2 YYEKEE (reference sequence). This CDR3 reads CASSFSSSGNTIYF. The CDR3 nucleotides are TGTGCCAGCAGCTTCAGCAGCTCTGGAAACACCATATATTTT.

The rearrangement links TRBV5-1 to TRBJ2-1, with TRBD1 identical over 7 bases. CDR1 SGHRS and CDR2 YFSETQ come from the germline V gene. V was clipped by 2 bases and J by 8 bases; unmatched bases: 4. There are 13 residues in the CDR3. The CDR3 loop is CASSFRQGDEQFF. CDR3 DNA sequence: TGCGCCAGCAGCTTCAGACAGGGCGATGAGCAGTTCTTC. The entire variable domain, with the rest obtained from reference TRBV5-1 and TRBJ2-1, is as follows: KAGVTQTPRYLIKTRGQQVTLSCSPISGHRSVSWYQQTPGQGLQFLFEYFSETQRNKGNFPGRFSGRQFSNSRSEMNVSTLELGDSALYLCASSFRQGDEQFFGPGTRLTVL.

V gene TRBV4-1 combines with J gene TRBJ1-1; D not resolved. CDR3 length: 14 residues. Germline CDR1 MGHRA, CDR2 YSYEKL. Trimming stripped 1 base from V and 0 bases from J, with 6 bases between. CDR3 DNA: TGCGCCAGCAGCCAAGTAGGCCTGAACACTGAAGCTTTCTTT. This translates into CASSQVGLNTEAFF.

This chain joins TRBV18 and TRBJ2-7; D is unresolved. The germline V and J ends were trimmed by 2 bases and 7 bases, with 12 bases remaining between them. CDR1 is KGHSH, CDR2 LQKENI, per germline. This CDR3 region has 13 residues. The CDR3 DNA reads TGTGCCAGCTCACCAGGCGCCCTCCGAGAGCAGTACGTC. Translation: CASSPGALREQYV.

The chain combines TRBV7-6 with TRBJ2-5, with D perhaps TRBD2 (6 bases). Germline V gene data show CDR1 as SGHVS and CDR2 as FNYEAQ. The CDR3 loop spans 13 amino acids. V was trimmed by 7 bases and J by 9 bases, leaving 18 bases between them. As DNA, the CDR3 is TGTGCCAGCAATTCCGGAGGGCCCAGGGCCCAGTACTTC. This codes for CASNSGGPRAQYF.

The chain uses TRBV7-2 and TRBJ2-5; 8 bases align to TRBD1. Trimming took 3 bases from V and 10 from J; bases not matched to a gene: 4. Germline V gene lookup returns CDR1 SGHTA and CDR2 FQGNSA. This CDR3 region has 12 residues. In DNA form, the CDR3 reads TGTGCCAGCAGCTTTGGACAGGGAGACCAGTACTTC. Amino acid sequence: CASSFGQGDQYF.